The 10 T cell receptor beta chains below all came from one sample that was sequenced in a study of a mutant IDH1 vaccine in newly diagnosed glioma. Libraries were prepared by immunoSEQ multiplex PCR; TCRdb keeps only in-frame clonotypes and omits some of them. The sample has about 48,000 clones, 70% to 85% seen once. Time point noted: week 35, safety follow-up. Topical imiquimod accompanied each vaccine dose, which consisted of 300 ug of mutant IDH1 20-mer peptide. No cognate antigen is known for these TCRs. The sequencing used PBMCs, collected from a glioma patient whose treatment included an IDH1 peptide vaccine. Receptors originate from a middle-aged man with glioma.

The rearrangement uses TRBV7-7 and TRBJ2-5, with 11 bases fitting TRBD1. CDR1 and CDR2 (germline): SSHAT, FNYEAQ (reference sequence). V lost 4 bases, J lost 5 bases, and 9 bases stayed unmatched. CDR3 length equals 16 residues. CDR3 amino acids: CASSSGTGGIGETQYF. In DNA form, the CDR3 reads TGTGCCAGCAGCTCCGGGACAGGGGGAATAGGGGAGACCCAGTACTTC.

The V call is TRBV7-9, the J call TRBJ1-6, with 7 bases lining up with TRBD1. With V trimmed by 5 bases and J by 9 bases, 10 bases remained unmatched. Germline CDR1 is SEHNR and CDR2 is FQNEAQ (reference sequence). This CDR3 spans 15 amino acids. Written as DNA, the CDR3 is TGTGCCAGCAGCACGAACAGGGGTCCCTTTTCACCCCTCCACTTT. Protein: CASSTNRGPFSPLHF. Drawing the rest from reference TRBV7-9 and TRBJ1-6, the complete variable domain is DTGVSQNPRHKITKRGQNVTFRCDPISEHNRLYWYRQTLGQGPEFLTYFQNEAQLEKSRLLSDRFSAERPKGSFSTLEIQRTEQGDSAMYLCASSTNRGPFSPLHFGNGTRLTVT.

The chain uses TRBV27 and TRBJ1-2; 10 bases agree with TRBD1. CDR3 size: 16 residues. CDR1 and CDR2 (germline): MNHEY, SMNVEV (reference sequence). The J segment lost 7 bases and the V segment lost 1 base, leaving 9 bases of the junction unmatched. CDR3 residues: CASSLFPGTGVIGYTF. The CDR3 nucleotides read TGTGCCAGCAGTTTATTCCCCGGGACAGGGGTTATTGGCTACACCTTC.

The chain uses TRBV29-1 and TRBJ1-1; 7 nucleotides agree with TRBD1. CDR1 and CDR2 from the germline V gene are SQVTM and ANQGSEA. The CDR3 sequence is 12 residues long. V was clipped by 3 bases and J by 4 bases; unmatched bases: 2. This chain's CDR3 is CSVEAGGTEAFF. The CDR3 nucleotides read TGCAGCGTTGAGGCAGGGGGCACTGAAGCTTTCTTT.

In its sample, this clone was seen once. V gene TRBV13 combines with J gene TRBJ2-7; 7 positions match TRBD2. Germline CDR1 PRHDT, CDR2 FYEKMQ (reference sequence). The CDR3 runs to 15 residues. After removal of 0 bases from V and 0 bases from J, the junction contained 2 bases not matched to a gene. The CDR3: CASSLGGEGSYEQYV. The CDR3 bases are TGTGCCAGCAGCTTAGGCGGGGAGGGCTCCTACGAGCAGTACGTC.

V gene TRBV5-1 combines with J gene TRBJ2-5; D is uncertain. V shed 1 base and J shed 1 base, with 8 bases lying between them. Germline values: CDR1 SGHRS, CDR2 YFSETQ. CDR3 size: 14 residues. CDR3 coding DNA: TGCGCCAGCAGCTTGACGGTAGCCCAAGAGACCCAGTACTTC. This encodes CASSLTVAQETQYF.

The chain recombines TRBV2 with TRBJ1-1; TRBD1 is a possible D gene (5 bases). CDR3 length: 13 amino acids. Germline CDR1 SNHLY, CDR2 FYNNEI. V shed 6 bases and J shed 3 bases, with 11 bases lying between them. In nucleotides, the CDR3 is TGTGCCAGCAGGGTGGGGGAGTACACTGAAGCTTTCTTT. This codes for CASRVGEYTEAFF.

This clone turned up a few times. The J gene is TRBJ1-5, the V gene TRBV19, with D uncertain. Germline V gene sequence: CDR1 LNHDA, CDR2 SQIVND (reference sequence). The V gene lost 5 bases and the J gene lost 0 bases, with 14 bases spanning the gap. The CDR3 spans 16 residues. The CDR3, as DNA: TGTGCCAGTAGTCCACGGGCAACCTATAGCAATCAGCCCCAGCATTTT. Translated: CASSPRATYSNQPQHF.

This clone was seen a handful of times. The chain carries TRBV9 and TRBJ2-2, with no clear D. The CDR3 consists of 13 residues. CDR1 is SGDLS, CDR2 YYNGEE, per germline. The germline V and J ends were trimmed by 0 bases and 5 bases, with 5 bases remaining between them. For the CDR3, the DNA is TGTGCCAGCAGCGTAGATGGAACCGGGGAGCTGTTTTTT. Amino acids: CASSVDGTGELFF. The entire variable domain, with the rest obtained from reference TRBV9 and TRBJ2-2, is as follows: DSGVTQTPKHLITATGQRVTLRCSPRSGDLSVYWYQQSLDQGLQFLIQYYNGEERAKGNILERFSAQQFPDLHSELNLSSLELGDSALYFCASSVDGTGELFFGEGSRLTVL.

This chain joins TRBV7-7 and TRBJ2-5; 9 bases are shared with TRBD2. J was trimmed by 4 bases and V by 3 bases; bases with no gene match: 6. CDR1 and CDR2 from the germline V gene are SSHAT and FNYEAQ (reference sequence). The CDR3 is 15 amino acids. CDR3 loop: CASSFGGGVAETQYF. The CDR3 region has the DNA TGTGCCAGCAGCTTTGGCGGGGGGGTAGCAGAGACCCAGTACTTC.